This is a list of T cell receptor beta chains from one sample in a study of shared clonotypes between healthy human individuals. Clones were read by immunoSEQ multiplex PCR, and TCRdb kept only the in-frame ones, dropping some. The sample holds around 1.9 million clones, 93% seen once. Source material: naive CD8+ T cells from PBMCs. These receptor sequences come from a man aged 18 to 29 in good health. Some clones in this sample may be carry-over from other donors' samples. Both conserved end residues are trimmed from each CDR3. The D gene is left open where the match is weak. Clone size is shown for a subset of rows, as once, few, many or a class of expanded clone.

TRBJ2-7	TRBV6-5	.	.	ASKGVSYEQY
TRBJ2-1	TRBV7-9	TRBD2	once	ASSTGLVEQF
TRBJ2-7	TRBV11-1	.	.	ASSHPGFSYEQY
TRBJ2-1	TRBV28	TRBD1	.	ASSALNRGPSYNEQF
TRBJ2-5	TRBV30	.	.	ACLQSFQETQY
TRBJ2-1	TRBV7-3	TRBD2	.	ASSSIAGPAYNEQF
TRBJ1-2	TRBV7-9	TRBD1	.	ASSFGTGGVAYGYT
TRBJ2-7	TRBV28	.	.	ASSTDGTYEQY
TRBJ1-2	TRBV28	TRBD1	.	ASSGTGSSGYT
TRBJ2-2	TRBV7-9	.	once	ASSDRSDRRTGELF
TRBJ2-7	TRBV7-6	TRBD2	.	ASSLEREGITYEQY
TRBJ2-7	TRBV5-3	.	few	ARSVRLLAKGPHEQY
TRBJ2-3	TRBV20-1	.	.	SAEDTQY
TRBJ2-2	TRBV4-1	.	.	ASSPEASGELF
TRBJ2-7	TRBV4-1	TRBD1	.	ASSLDRAYEQY
TRBJ2-3	TRBV19	TRBD2	.	ASSPLAGDTDTQY
TRBJ2-1	TRBV6-5	.	.	ASSYGWEQF
TRBJ2-1	TRBV18	TRBD2	.	ASSPSSGVYNEQF
TRBJ2-7	TRBV15	.	.	ATSRTSQAEQY
TRBJ2-1	TRBV7-9	.	.	ASKGGFYNEQF
TRBJ2-7	TRBV9	TRBD1	.	ASSPGTGAAYEQY
TRBJ2-3	TRBV4-1	TRBD2	.	ASSQGTSGPQY
TRBJ1-4	TRBV9	TRBD1	.	ASSAGQTTNEKLF
TRBJ2-3	TRBV2	.	.	ASFGGTADTQY
TRBJ2-5	TRBV7-9	.	.	ASSSPDQETQY
TRBJ2-7	TRBV27	.	.	ASNGQGWNEQY
TRBJ2-2	TRBV19	.	.	ASSIGGIPHGELF
TRBJ1-1	TRBV9	.	.	ASSVGTRGTEAF
TRBJ2-1	TRBV27	.	.	ASSLRGPSYNEQF
TRBJ2-1	TRBV11-2	.	once	ASSPRVRGFYNEQF
TRBJ1-1	TRBV11-2	.	.	ASSLVSRFEAF